This passage covers 18 T cell receptor beta chains from one sample sequenced in a study of immune heterogeneity within non-small cell lung tumors. Multiplex PCR amplified TCR beta CDR3 with 32 V and 13 J primers. TCRdb reanalysed the multiplex PCR reads using MiXCR and keeps one entry per CDR3 protein. The table has 6,500 or so distinct CDR3 sequences, about 20% seen once. At 600 to 750 ng per sample, bulk tumor genomic DNA provided the template. Multiple widely separated biopsies were taken from each primary tumor at surgery. Samples came from untreated patients having curative surgery for newly diagnosed non-small cell lung cancer. Sequenced sample: lung tumor tissue. The receptor source for this set is a female donor with non-small cell lung cancer.

This clonotype was recorded a few times. This chain uses TRBV7-9 with TRBJ1-1; D call uncertain. V lost 2 bases and J lost 3, with 10 bases in between. CDR1 and CDR2 (germline): SEHNR, FQNEAQ (reference sequence). CDR3 length: 14 amino acids. CDR3 region: CASSLTRRDTEAFF. In nucleotides, the CDR3 is TGTGCCAGCAGCTTAACGAGACGGGACACTGAAGCTTTCTTT.

The chain combines TRBV19 with TRBJ1-3; D is possibly TRBD1 (5 bases). CDR1 is LNHDA, CDR2 SQIVND, per germline (reference sequence). The V gene lost 7 bases and the J gene lost 2 bases, with 24 bases spanning the gap. The CDR3 loop spans 18 amino acids. The CDR3 here is CASTRRGREAVAGNTIYF. The CDR3, as DNA: TGTGCCAGTACCCGCCGAGGCAGGGAGGCGGTTGCTGGAAACACCATATATTTT.

In regard to this clonotype: A much larger clone is a single base away; this may be a read error. The V gene is TRBV27, the J gene TRBJ1-1; tentative D call: TRBD1 (6 bases). The CDR3 covers 13 residues. Germline V gene data show CDR1 as MNHEY and CDR2 as SMNVEV (reference sequence). This CDR3 reads CASKGVWNTESFF. CDR3 DNA: TGTGCCAGCAAGGGGGTTTGGAACACTGAATCTTTCTTT.

The chain joins TRBV19 to TRBJ1-2; perhaps TRBD1 as D (5 bases). The CDR3 is 16 residues long. Germline loops: CDR1 LNHDA, CDR2 SQIVND (reference sequence). Trimming removed 1 base at V and 0 bases at J, with 12 bases between. DNA for the CDR3: TGTGCCAGTAGTATAGTAGTGCAGGGACCTAACTATGGCTACACCTTC. It codes for CASSIVVQGPNYGYTF.

This clonotype was observed a few times. The chain carries TRBV10-2 and TRBJ2-7; D call uncertain. The germline V gene has CDR1 WSHSY and CDR2 SAAADI. V was trimmed by 3 bases and J by 1 base, leaving 16 bases between them. This CDR3 comprises 16 residues. CDR3 sequence reads: CASSDPIRDWSYEQYF. The CDR3 DNA is TGCGCCAGCAGTGACCCGATAAGGGATTGGTCCTACGAGCAGTACTTC.

This clonotype was observed a few times. The chain is built from TRBV20-1 and TRBJ2-7, with TRBD1 matching 7 bases. CDR3 size: 15 residues. From germline, CDR1 is DFQATT and CDR2 SNEGSKA (reference sequence). Losses at the gene ends were 0 bases for V and 6 bases for J; bases not matched to a gene: 11. The DNA for the CDR3 is TGCAGTGCTAGAGAGAGACAGGGTCACGGTGGCGAGCAGTACTTC. The encoded protein is CSARERQGHGGEQYF.

This clonotype is medium-sized within its sample. This chain uses TRBV27 with TRBJ1-6; no reliable D call. The V gene's germline CDR1 is MNHEY and CDR2 SMNVEV (reference sequence). V was shortened by 2 bases and J by 5 bases, with 4 bases between the two germline ends. The CDR3 is 13 residues long. The DNA of the CDR3 is TGTGCCAGCAGTTTACAAAATAATTCACCCCTCCACTTT. This sequence encodes CASSLQNNSPLHF.

The CDR3 region is CASSLDFSRGTDTQYF. The DNA of the CDR3 is TGTGCCAGCAGCTTGGACTTTAGCCGGGGCACAGATACGCAGTATTTT. The chain has TRBV5-6 and TRBJ2-3; D remains ambiguous. Trimming cost V 0 bases and J 1 base, with 12 bases left between them. Germline CDR1 reads SGHDT; CDR2 reads YYEEEE. The CDR3 runs 16 residues.

Here the CDR3 reads CASIVQGGNEKLFF. The CDR3 DNA reads TGTGCCAGCATCGTTCAGGGGGGGAATGAAAAACTGTTTTTT. The chain couples TRBV2 to TRBJ1-4; 7 nucleotides align to TRBD1. CDR3 length equals 14 residues. The V segment lost 7 bases and the J segment 5 bases; nucleotides outside the gene matches: 7. The germline V gene encodes CDR1 SNHLY and CDR2 FYNNEI.

The V call is TRBV28, the J call TRBJ1-5, with D perhaps TRBD1 (5 bases). V dropped 7 bases and J dropped 6 bases, with 13 bases sitting between them. The germline gives CDR1 MDHEN, CDR2 SYDVKM. The length of the CDR3 is 13 residues. The DNA for the CDR3 is TGTGCCAGCACAGGGTCCCGGGGTCAGCCCCAGCATTTT. Translation: CASTGSRGQPQHF. The full variable domain, its missing parts supplied by reference TRBV28 and TRBJ1-5, is DVKVTQSSRYLVKRTGEKVFLECVQDMDHENMFWYRQDPGLGLRLIYFSYDVKMKEKGDIPEGYSVSREKKERFSLILESASTNQTSMYLCASTGSRGQPQHFGDGTRLSIL.

The rearrangement links TRBV12-5 to TRBJ1-1; possibly TRBD1 for D (5 bases). Trimming left V 1 base short and J 13 bases short, with 16 bases between. The germline V gene encodes CDR1 LGHNT and CDR2 FRNRAP. CDR3 length: 13 amino acids. The CDR3 is CASGLAGTGGSFF. In DNA form, the CDR3 reads TGTGCTAGTGGTTTGGCCGGGACGGGAGGGAGTTTCTTT.

J is TRBJ1-2 and V is TRBV2; possible D gene TRBD1, 5 bases. The CDR3 has 14 amino acids. Germline V gives CDR1 SNHLY, CDR2 FYNNEI. Trimming left V 4 bases short and J 4 bases short, with 13 bases between. CDR3 nucleotides: TGTGCCAGCAGTGGGCGGACAATTAGCTATGGCTACACCTTC. It yields the protein CASSGRTISYGYTF.

In its sample, this clonotype is medium-sized. The genes are TRBV7-3 and TRBJ1-1, with D unclear. V gave up 5 bases and J gave up 1 base, with 8 bases separating them. The CDR3 consists of 13 residues. The germline gives CDR1 SGHTA, CDR2 FQGTGA. For the CDR3, the DNA is TGTGCCAGCAGCCCGGCAACGAACACTGAAGCTTTCTTT. It translates to CASSPATNTEAFF.

In its sample, this clonotype ranks as medium-sized. The chain couples TRBV19 to TRBJ1-4, with D maybe TRBD1 (6 bases). The V end was cut by 7 bases, the J end by 8 bases, with 20 bases between. From germline, CDR1 is LNHDA and CDR2 SQIVND (reference sequence). This CDR3 is built from 15 residues. The CDR3 bases are TGTGCCAGTAAGATCGGTCGACAGGAAGCAGAAAAACTGTTTTTT. Encoded protein: CASKIGRQEAEKLFF.

The chain uses TRBV7-8 and TRBJ2-1; D perhaps matches TRBD1 (6 bases). CDR1 is SGHVS and CDR2 is FQNEAQ in the germline V gene. V lost 5 bases to trimming and J lost 4 bases, with 21 bases between them. The CDR3 sequence is 17 residues long. CDR3 DNA sequence: TGTGCCAGCAGCGCGCACCGGGACATCAAGAGATACAATGAGCAGTTCTTC. Its translation: CASSAHRDIKRYNEQFF.

The CDR3 nucleotides read TGTGCCGCATGCGAGAGCGGGAGGGCCCCCTCCTACGAGCAGTACTTC. The encoded protein is CAACESGRAPSYEQYF. V and J are TRBV6-1 and TRBJ2-7; 10 positions agree with TRBD2. Unmatched junction bases numbered 13, after V lost 11 bases and J lost 0 bases. Per the germline V gene, CDR1 is MNHNS and CDR2 is SASEGT. CDR3 length: 16 residues.

This clonotype occurred a few times. J is TRBJ2-1 and V is TRBV10-3, with TRBD2 matching over 9 bases. CDR1 ENHRY and CDR2 SYGVKD come from the germline V gene. V lost 5 bases and J lost 2; bases outside the gene matches: 7. The CDR3 has 16 residues. The CDR3 DNA reads as TGTGCCATCAGTATAGCTAGCGGGATGCCCTACAATGAGCAGTTCTTC. Translated: CAISIASGMPYNEQFF.

By sample fraction, this clonotype is medium-sized. The chain is built from TRBV5-1 and TRBJ2-3, with D tentatively TRBD1 or TRBD2 (6 bases each). V was trimmed by 5 bases and J by 2 bases, leaving 15 bases between them. Germline V CDR1 and CDR2: SGHRS, YFSETQ. The CDR3 contains 15 residues. The CDR3, as DNA: TGCGCCAGCAGACCGACTGGGGGGCACACAGATACGCAGTATTTT. It yields the protein CASRPTGGHTDTQYF. Full variable domain (missing parts from reference TRBV5-1 and TRBJ2-3): KAGVTQTPRYLIKTRGQQVTLSCSPISGHRSVSWYQQTPGQGLQFLFEYFSETQRNKGNFPGRFSGRQFSNSRSEMNVSTLELGDSALYLCASRPTGGHTDTQYFGPGTRLTVL.